This record covers a single T cell receptor beta chain. Antigen specificity is unknown. Mismatch with germline at one junction end may stem from a read error. Donors each provided approximately 9.6 milliliters of peripheral blood. The data stem from a study of blood T cells in healthy people across ages. Whole-study context: About one barcoded beta molecule per two T cells was the capture yield of template switching.

Notes on the study in general: PBMCs went unsorted, and a conclusive naive versus antigen-experienced comparison was therefore prevented. A greater number of naive CD4+ cells and higher diversity distinguished long-lived donors from aged donors.

For the second PCR, which ran for about 7 to 12 cycles, a sample-barcoded 5' primer and a J-beta primer mix were used. Using its own MiXCR run on the 5' RACE reads, TCRdb lists one record per CDR3 protein. The sample has hundreds of thousands of distinct CDR3 sequences, about 48% seen once. Germline CDR1 and CDR2: SGHNT and YENEEA. The CDR3 runs to 14 residues. Sequencing used blood. This sequence was found in a man aged 25 to 40 in good health. V gene TRBV11-3 combines with J gene TRBJ1-2, with 7 nucleotides matching TRBD1. The CDR3 protein is CANSGTASNYGYTF. In DNA form, the CDR3 reads TGTGCCAACAGCGGGACAGCGTCAAACTATGGCTACACCTTC.